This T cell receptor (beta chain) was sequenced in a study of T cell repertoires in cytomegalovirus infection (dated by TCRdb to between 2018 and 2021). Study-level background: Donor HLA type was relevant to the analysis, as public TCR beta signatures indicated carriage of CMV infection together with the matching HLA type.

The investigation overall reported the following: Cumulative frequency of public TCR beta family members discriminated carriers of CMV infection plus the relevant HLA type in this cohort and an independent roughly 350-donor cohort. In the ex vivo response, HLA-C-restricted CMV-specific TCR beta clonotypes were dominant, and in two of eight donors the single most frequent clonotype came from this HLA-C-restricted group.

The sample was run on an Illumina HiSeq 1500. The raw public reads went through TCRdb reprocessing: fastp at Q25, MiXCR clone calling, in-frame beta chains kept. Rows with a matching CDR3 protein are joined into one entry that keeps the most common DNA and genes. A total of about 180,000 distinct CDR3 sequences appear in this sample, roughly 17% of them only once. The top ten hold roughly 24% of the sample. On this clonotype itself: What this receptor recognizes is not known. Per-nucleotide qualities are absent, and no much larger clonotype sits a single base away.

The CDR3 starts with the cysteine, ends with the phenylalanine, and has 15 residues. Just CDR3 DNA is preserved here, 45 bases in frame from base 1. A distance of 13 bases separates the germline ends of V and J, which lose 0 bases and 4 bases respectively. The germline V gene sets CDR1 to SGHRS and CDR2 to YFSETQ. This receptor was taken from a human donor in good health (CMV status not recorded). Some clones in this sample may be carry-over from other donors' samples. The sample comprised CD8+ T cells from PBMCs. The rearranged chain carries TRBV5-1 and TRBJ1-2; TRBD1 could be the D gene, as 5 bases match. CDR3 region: CASSLEQDRSYGYTF. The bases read TGCGCCAGCAGCTTGGAACAGGACCGCTCCTATGGCTACACCTTC.